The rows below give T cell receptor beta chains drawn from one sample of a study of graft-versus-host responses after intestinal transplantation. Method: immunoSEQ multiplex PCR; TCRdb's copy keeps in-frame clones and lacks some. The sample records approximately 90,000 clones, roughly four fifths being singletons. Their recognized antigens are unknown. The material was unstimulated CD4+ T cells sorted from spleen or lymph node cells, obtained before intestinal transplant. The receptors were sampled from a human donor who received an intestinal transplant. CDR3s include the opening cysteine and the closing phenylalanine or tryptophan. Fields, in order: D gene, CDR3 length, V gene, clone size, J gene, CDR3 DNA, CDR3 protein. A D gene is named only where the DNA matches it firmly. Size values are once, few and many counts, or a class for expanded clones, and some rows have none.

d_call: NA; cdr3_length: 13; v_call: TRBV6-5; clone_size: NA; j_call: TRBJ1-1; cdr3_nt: TGTGCCAGCGCCCGACAGCCTAACACTGAAGCTTTCTTT; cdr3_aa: CASARQPNTEAFF
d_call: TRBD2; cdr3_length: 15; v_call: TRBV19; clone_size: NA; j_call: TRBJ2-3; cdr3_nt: TGTGCCAGTACGATAGCGGGAGTAATTACAGATACGCAGTATTTT; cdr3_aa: CASTIAGVITDTQYF
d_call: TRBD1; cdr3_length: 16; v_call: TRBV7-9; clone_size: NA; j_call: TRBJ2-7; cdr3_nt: TGTGCCAGCAGCTTAGGACAGGGTCCCCCCTACTACGAGCAGTACTTC; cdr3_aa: CASSLGQGPPYYEQYF
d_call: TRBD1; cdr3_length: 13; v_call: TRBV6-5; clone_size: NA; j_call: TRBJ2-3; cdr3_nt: TGTGCCAGCGGGACAGGGAAAGGAGATACGCAGTATTTT; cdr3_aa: CASGTGKGDTQYF
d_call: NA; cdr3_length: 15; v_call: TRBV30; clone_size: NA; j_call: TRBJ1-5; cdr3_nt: TGTGCCTGGAGCCCACTGTGGGGGGGCAATCAGCCCCAGCATTTT; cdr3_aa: CAWSPLWGGNQPQHF
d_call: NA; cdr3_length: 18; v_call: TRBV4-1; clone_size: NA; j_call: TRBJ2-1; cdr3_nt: TGCGCCAGCAGCCAAGATAGGGCAGGGGGCGCGGGGGCGAATGAGCAGTTCTTC; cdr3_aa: CASSQDRAGGAGANEQFF
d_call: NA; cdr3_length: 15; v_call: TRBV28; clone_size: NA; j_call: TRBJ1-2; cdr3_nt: TGTGCCAGCAGCTATACTTCTCCAGGGAACTATGGCTACACCTTC; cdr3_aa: CASSYTSPGNYGYTF
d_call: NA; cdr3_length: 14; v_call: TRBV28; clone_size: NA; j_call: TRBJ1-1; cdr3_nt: TGTGCCAGCAGTCCGCCGGGGGGGGGCACTGAAGCTTTCTTT; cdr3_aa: CASSPPGGGTEAFF
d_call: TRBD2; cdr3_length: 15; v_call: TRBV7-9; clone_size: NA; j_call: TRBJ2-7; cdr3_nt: TGTGCCAGCAGCTTTGGGACTAGCGTTTCCTACGAGCAGTACTTC; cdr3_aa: CASSFGTSVSYEQYF
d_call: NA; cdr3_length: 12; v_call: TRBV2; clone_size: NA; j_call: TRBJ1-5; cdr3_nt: TGTGCCAGCAAATCTAGGAATCAGCCCCAGCATTTT; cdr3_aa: CASKSRNQPQHF
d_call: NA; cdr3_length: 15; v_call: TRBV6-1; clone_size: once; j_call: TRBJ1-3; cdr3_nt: TGTGCCAGCAGTCGCGACACCCCCTCTGGAAACACCATATATTTT; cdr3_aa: CASSRDTPSGNTIYF
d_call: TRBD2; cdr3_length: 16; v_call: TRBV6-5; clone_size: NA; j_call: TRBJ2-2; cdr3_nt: TGTGCCAGCAGTTACTTCAGCGGGGGGAACACCGGGGAGCTGTTTTTT; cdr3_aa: CASSYFSGGNTGELFF
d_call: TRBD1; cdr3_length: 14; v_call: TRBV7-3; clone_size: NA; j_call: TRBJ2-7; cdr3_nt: TGTGCCAGCAGCTCCCCGGGACAGGGCTACGAGCAGTACTTC; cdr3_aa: CASSSPGQGYEQYF
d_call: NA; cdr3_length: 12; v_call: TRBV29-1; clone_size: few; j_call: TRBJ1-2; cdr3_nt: TGCAGCGTTGAAACCGACAGACATGGCTACACCTTC; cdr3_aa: CSVETDRHGYTF
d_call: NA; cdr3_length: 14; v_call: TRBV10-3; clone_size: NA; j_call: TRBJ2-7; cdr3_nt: TGTGCCATCAGCCAAGGGGGGGACCGTGGGGAGCAGTACTTC; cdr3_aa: CAISQGGDRGEQYF
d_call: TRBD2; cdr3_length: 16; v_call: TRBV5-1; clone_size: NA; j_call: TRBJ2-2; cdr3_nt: TGCGCCAGCAGGTCCAGCGGGGGGGCCCACACCGGGGAGCTGTTTTTT; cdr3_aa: CASRSSGGAHTGELFF
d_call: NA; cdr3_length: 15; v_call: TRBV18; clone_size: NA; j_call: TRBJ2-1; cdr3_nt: TGTGCCAGCTCACCATCAACAGGGTCCTACAATGAGCAGTTCTTC; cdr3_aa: CASSPSTGSYNEQFF
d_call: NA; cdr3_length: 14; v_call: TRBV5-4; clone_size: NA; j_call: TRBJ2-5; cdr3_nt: TGTGCCAGCAGCGACTTTGCGGGCCAAGAGACCCAGTACTTC; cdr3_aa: CASSDFAGQETQYF
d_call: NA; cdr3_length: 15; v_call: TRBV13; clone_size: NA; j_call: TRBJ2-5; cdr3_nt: TGTGCCAGCAGCCCTCGAGGAATGCCGTGGCGGACCCAGTACTTC; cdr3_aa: CASSPRGMPWRTQYF
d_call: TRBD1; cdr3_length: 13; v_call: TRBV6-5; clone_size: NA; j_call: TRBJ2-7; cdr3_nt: TGTGCCAGCAAAGGGACAGGGAACTACGAGCAGTACTTC; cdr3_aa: CASKGTGNYEQYF
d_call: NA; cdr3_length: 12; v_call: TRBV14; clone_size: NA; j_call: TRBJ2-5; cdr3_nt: TGTGCCAGCAGCCAAGGCAGAAAGACCCAGTACTTC; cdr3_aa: CASSQGRKTQYF
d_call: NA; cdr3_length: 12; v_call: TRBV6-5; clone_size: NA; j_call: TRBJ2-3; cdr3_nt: TGTGCCAGCAGAGCCTCCACAGATACGCAGTATTTT; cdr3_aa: CASRASTDTQYF
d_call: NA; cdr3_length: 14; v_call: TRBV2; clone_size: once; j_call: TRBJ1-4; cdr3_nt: TGTGCCAGCAGTCCCGGCCGGGGAAGCGAAAAACTGTTTTTT; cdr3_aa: CASSPGRGSEKLFF
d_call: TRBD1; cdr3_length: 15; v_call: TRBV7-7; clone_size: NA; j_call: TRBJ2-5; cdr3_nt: TGTGCCAGCAGCTTAGTAGGGACAGGGTCCGAGACCCAGTACTTC; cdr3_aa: CASSLVGTGSETQYF
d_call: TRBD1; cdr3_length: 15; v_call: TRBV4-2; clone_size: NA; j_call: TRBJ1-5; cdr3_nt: TGTGCCAGCAGCCCCACCGGGACAGGGAATCAGCCCCAGCATTTT; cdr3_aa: CASSPTGTGNQPQHF
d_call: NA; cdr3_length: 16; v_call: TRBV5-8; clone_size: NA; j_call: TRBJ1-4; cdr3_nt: TGTGCCAGCAGCTTGGGGATGGGAGTAGACAATGAAAAACTGTTTTTT; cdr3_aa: CASSLGMGVDNEKLFF
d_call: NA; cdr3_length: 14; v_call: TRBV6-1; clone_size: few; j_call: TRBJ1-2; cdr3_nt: TGTGCCAGCAGTGAAGCCCGGGGGGACTATGGCTACACCTTC; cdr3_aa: CASSEARGDYGYTF
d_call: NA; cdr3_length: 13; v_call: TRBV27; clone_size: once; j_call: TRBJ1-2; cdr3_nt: TGTGCCAGCCCGTACCAGCGGTACGCCGGCTACACCTTC; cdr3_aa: CASPYQRYAGYTF
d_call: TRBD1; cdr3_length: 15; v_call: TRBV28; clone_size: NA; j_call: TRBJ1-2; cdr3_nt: TGTGCCAGCATTTATCGGGACAGGGAATTCTATGGCTACACCTTC; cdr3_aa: CASIYRDREFYGYTF
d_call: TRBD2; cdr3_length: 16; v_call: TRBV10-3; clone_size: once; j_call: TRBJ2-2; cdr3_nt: TGTGCCATCAGTGATACCTCGACTAGCGCCACCGGGGAGCTGTTTTTT; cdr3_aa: CAISDTSTSATGELFF
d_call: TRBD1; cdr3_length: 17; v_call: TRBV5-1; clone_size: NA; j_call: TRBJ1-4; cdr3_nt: TGCGCCAGCAGCTACTCGGGACAGGGGGGAGCGAATGAAAAACTGTTTTTT; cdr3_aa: CASSYSGQGGANEKLFF
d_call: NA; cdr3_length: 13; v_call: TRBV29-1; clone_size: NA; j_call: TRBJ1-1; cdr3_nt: TGCAGCGTCAAACAGGGTATGAACACTGAAGCTTTCTTT; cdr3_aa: CSVKQGMNTEAFF
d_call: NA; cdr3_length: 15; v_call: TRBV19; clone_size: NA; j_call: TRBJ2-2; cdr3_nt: TGTGCCAGTAGTACGGGACAAGGGTACACCGGGGAGCTGTTTTTT; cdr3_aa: CASSTGQGYTGELFF
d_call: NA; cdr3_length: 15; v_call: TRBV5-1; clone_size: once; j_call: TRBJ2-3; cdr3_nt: TGCGCCAGCAGTATGAGGGGACAACTCACAGATACGCAGTATTTT; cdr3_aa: CASSMRGQLTDTQYF
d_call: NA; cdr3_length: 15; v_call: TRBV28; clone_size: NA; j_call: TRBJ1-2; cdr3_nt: TGTGCCAGCAGTCTTCTGGGAGGCAGGAACTATGGCTACACCTTC; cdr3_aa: CASSLLGGRNYGYTF
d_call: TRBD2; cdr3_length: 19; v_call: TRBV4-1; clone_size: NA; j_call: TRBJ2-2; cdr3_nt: TGCGCCAGCAGTCGACGTTGGGTTCTAGCGGGACTGGACACCGGGGAGCTGTTTTTT; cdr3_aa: CASSRRWVLAGLDTGELFF
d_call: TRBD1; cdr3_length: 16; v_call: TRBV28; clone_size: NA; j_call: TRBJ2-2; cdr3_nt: TGTGCCAGCACCCAGGAAGGACAGGGGCGGATCGGGGAGCTGTTTTTT; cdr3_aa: CASTQEGQGRIGELFF
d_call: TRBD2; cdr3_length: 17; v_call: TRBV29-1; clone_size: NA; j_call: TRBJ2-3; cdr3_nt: TGCAGCGTTGGGGGACTAGCGGGAGTGAGGGGCACAGATACGCAGTATTTT; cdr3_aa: CSVGGLAGVRGTDTQYF
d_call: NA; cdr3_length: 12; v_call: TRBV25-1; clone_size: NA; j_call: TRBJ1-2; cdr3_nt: TGTGCCAGCCTCGGCGGCCTATATGGCTACACCTTC; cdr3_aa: CASLGGLYGYTF
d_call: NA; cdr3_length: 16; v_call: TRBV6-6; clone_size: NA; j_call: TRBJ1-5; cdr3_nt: TGTGCCAGCAGTCCCGGCGGCTCCTATAGCAATCAGCCCCAGCATTTT; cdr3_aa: CASSPGGSYSNQPQHF